This paragraph covers one T cell receptor beta chain sequence. This table comes from immunoSEQ multiplex PCR, and its TCRdb copy is limited to in-frame clones, with some not included. Seen here are more than 65,000 clones, 85% to 95% observed once, and the top ten hold roughly 0.37%. The CDR3 runs to 19 residues. Looked up from germline, CDR1 is SEHNR and CDR2 is FQNEAQ (reference sequence). V was clipped by 5 bases and J by 1 base; unmatched bases: 12. The source of the sample is a study of technical replicates of blood from a handful of donors. This TCR was sampled from a human donor in good health. This chain links TRBV7-9 with TRBJ2-6; 9 positions agree with TRBD2. The source material was T cells isolated from PBMCs. Here the CDR3 reads CASSPRSAGGPSGANVLTF. The CDR3 DNA sequence: TGTGCCAGCAGCCCTAGGTCGGCGGGAGGGCCTTCTGGGGCCAACGTCCTGACTTTC.